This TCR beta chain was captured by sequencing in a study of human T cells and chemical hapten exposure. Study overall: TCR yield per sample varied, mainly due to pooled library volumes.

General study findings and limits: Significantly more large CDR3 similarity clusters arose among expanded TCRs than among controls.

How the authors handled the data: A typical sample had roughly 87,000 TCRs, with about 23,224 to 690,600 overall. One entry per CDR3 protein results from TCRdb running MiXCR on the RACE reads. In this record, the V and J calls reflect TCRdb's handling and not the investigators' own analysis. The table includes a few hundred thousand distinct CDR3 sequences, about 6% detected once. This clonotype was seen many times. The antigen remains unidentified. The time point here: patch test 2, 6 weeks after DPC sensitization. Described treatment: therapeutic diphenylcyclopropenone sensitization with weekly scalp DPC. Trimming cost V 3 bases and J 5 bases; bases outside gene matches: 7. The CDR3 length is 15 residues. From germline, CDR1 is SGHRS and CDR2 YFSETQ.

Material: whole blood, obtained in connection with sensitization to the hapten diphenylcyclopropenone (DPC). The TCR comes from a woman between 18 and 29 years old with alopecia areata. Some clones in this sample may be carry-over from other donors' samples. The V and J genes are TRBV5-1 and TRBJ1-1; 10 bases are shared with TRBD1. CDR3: CASSSAGTGETEAFF. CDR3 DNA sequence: TGCGCCAGCAGCTCCGCCGGGACAGGGGAAACTGAAGCTTTCTTT.